A single T cell receptor (beta chain) is shown here with its context. They ran version v3.0 of the immunoSEQ assay at survey level. TCRdb keeps only in-frame clones here, not all; method: immunoSEQ multiplex PCR. This sample has some 43,000 clones, with about nine tenths found just once. CDR1 is MNHEY and CDR2 is SMNVEV in the germline V gene (reference sequence). Trimming left V 4 bases short and J 8 bases short, with 14 bases between. The CDR3 extends over 13 amino acids. This record belongs to a study of long-term antiretroviral therapy in people with HIV. This TCR was recovered from a woman aged 45-59 years with HIV. This chain connects TRBV27 to TRBJ1-2; tentatively, D is TRBD1 (6 bases). Sequenced material: unsorted PBMCs, taken 0.1 years before starting antiretroviral therapy. The CDR3 spells CASSSTGVGGYTF. The CDR3 DNA reads as TGTGCCAGCAGTTCGACAGGTGTCGGGGGCTACACCTTC.